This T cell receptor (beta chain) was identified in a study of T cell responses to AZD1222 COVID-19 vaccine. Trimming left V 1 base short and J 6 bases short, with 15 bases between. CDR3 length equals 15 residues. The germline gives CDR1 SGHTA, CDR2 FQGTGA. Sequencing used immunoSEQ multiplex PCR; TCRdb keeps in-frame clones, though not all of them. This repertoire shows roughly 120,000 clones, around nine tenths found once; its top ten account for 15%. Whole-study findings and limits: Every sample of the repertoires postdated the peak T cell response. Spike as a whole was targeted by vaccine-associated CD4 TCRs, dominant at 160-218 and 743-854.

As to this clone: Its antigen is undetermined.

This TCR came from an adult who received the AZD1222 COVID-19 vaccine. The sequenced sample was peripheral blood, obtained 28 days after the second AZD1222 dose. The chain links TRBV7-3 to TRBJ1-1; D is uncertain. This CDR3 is CASSLNVGSVSEAFF. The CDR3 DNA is TGTGCCAGCAGCTTAAATGTTGGGTCGGTTTCTGAAGCTTTCTTT.